These T cell receptor beta chains were read from a single sample in a study of blood T cell repertoires in COVID-19. Assay used: immunoSEQ multiplex PCR; TCRdb lists only in-frame clones, some missing. The sample includes 150,000 to 200,000 clones, 84% of them seen just once. The sample taken for sequencing was PBMCs or T cells enriched from blood (not recorded which). These receptors were obtained from a man in his fifties or sixties who had recovered from COVID-19. Both conserved end residues are part of each CDR3. A D gene is named only where the DNA matches it firmly. Size is omitted from some rows. Given values are once, few, many or a class for expanded clones.

TRBV6-5,TRBJ2-6,NA,once,TGTGCCAGCAGCCCGAGGGTTTCTGGGGCCAACGTCCTGACTTTC,CASSPRVSGANVLTF
TRBV18,TRBJ2-7,NA,NA,TGTGCCAGCTCACCCCAAGGCGGTTACGAGCAGTACTTC,CASSPQGGYEQYF
TRBV28,TRBJ1-2,TRBD1,NA,TGTGCCAGCAGTACGGGGACAGGGGGAGCATATGGCTACACCTTC,CASSTGTGGAYGYTF
TRBV5-1,TRBJ2-1,TRBD1,NA,TGCGCCAGCAGCTCCAGTACGGGACAGCCCCACAATGAGCAGTTCTTC,CASSSSTGQPHNEQFF
TRBV20-1,TRBJ2-5,TRBD2,NA,TGCAGTGCTAGTACTAGCGGGGGGGTAGAGACCCAGTACTTC,CSASTSGGVETQYF
TRBV18,TRBJ2-7,TRBD1,NA,TGTGCCAGCTCACCCAGGACAGGGGACGAGCAGTACTTC,CASSPRTGDEQYF
TRBV28,TRBJ1-6,TRBD1,NA,TGTGCCAGCAGTCCGGGACAGGGAAATTCACCCCTCCACTTT,CASSPGQGNSPLHF
TRBV10-3,TRBJ1-2,TRBD1,NA,TGTGCCATCAGTGACCGACAGGGTACCTACACCTTC,CAISDRQGTYTF
TRBV28,TRBJ1-2,TRBD1,NA,TGTGCCACCAATCCGCCAGGGGGGTATGGCTACACCTTC,CATNPPGGYGYTF
TRBV10-3,TRBJ2-5,TRBD1,NA,TGTGCCATCTCTAAGGACAGGGGCAGCGAGACCCAGTACTTC,CAISKDRGSETQYF
TRBV10-3,TRBJ1-2,NA,NA,TGTGCCATCACCGAATCCCGGGGATCCGGTGGCTACACCTTC,CAITESRGSGGYTF
TRBV29-1,TRBJ1-4,NA,NA,TGCAGCGTTAGGTTACCCAACAGGGTAGATGAAAAACTGTTTTTT,CSVRLPNRVDEKLFF
TRBV7-9,TRBJ1-1,NA,NA,TGTGCCAGCAGCTTAGAGGGGGTAAGCACTGAAGCTTTCTTT,CASSLEGVSTEAFF
TRBV2,TRBJ1-2,NA,once,TGTGCCAGCTCCCCGGACAAGAACTATGGCTACACCTTC,CASSPDKNYGYTF
TRBV6-5,TRBJ2-7,NA,NA,TGTGCCAGCTCCCCCTGGGGACTTCGCTACGAGCAGTACTTC,CASSPWGLRYEQYF
TRBV7-6,TRBJ2-3,TRBD2,NA,TGTGCCAGCAGCCCTCTCGTCTTGGGGGGGGTAGATACGCAGTATTTT,CASSPLVLGGVDTQYF
TRBV30,TRBJ1-1,NA,NA,TGTGCCTGGAGTGTAAGAGGTCGGAACACTGAAGCTTTCTTT,CAWSVRGRNTEAFF
TRBV7-3,TRBJ2-1,NA,once,TGTGCCAGCAGCCAAACTCCCTACAATGAGCAGTTCTTC,CASSQTPYNEQFF
TRBV19,TRBJ1-6,TRBD1,NA,TGTGCCAGTAGGGGACAGGGGGCCGTTAATTCACCCCTCCACTTT,CASRGQGAVNSPLHF
TRBV11-1,TRBJ1-2,NA,few,TGTGCCAGCAGCCCGACACAGGGTCGCTACACCTTC,CASSPTQGRYTF
TRBV6-1,TRBJ1-1,NA,few,TGTGCCAGCAGTGATGTCTCCCGGGGTTACACTGAAGCTTTCTTT,CASSDVSRGYTEAFF
TRBV5-8,TRBJ2-2,TRBD1,NA,TGTGCCAGCAGCCTACCTGGGGTCTTGAGGGGGCAGAACACCGGGGAGCTGTTTTTT,CASSLPGVLRGQNTGELFF
TRBV19,TRBJ1-6,TRBD1,NA,TGTGCCAGTAGTAGGAATCGAGCCGGACAGGGGGACTCACCCCTCCACTTT,CASSRNRAGQGDSPLHF
TRBV7-9,TRBJ2-3,TRBD1,NA,TGTGCCAGCAGCTTATGGACAGGGTCTAGGGCAGATACGCAGTATTTT,CASSLWTGSRADTQYF
TRBV18,TRBJ1-1,NA,NA,TGTGCCAGCTCGCCTAAAAGAGACACTGAAGCTTTCTTT,CASSPKRDTEAFF
TRBV30,TRBJ1-2,NA,once,TGTGCCTGGAGTGGGAGGGGCCGAGGCTATGGCTACACCTTC,CAWSGRGRGYGYTF
TRBV2,TRBJ1-5,TRBD1,NA,TGTGCCAGCAGCCCACAGGGGATGAGGAATCAGCCCCAGCATTTT,CASSPQGMRNQPQHF
TRBV5-5,TRBJ1-5,NA,few,TGTGCCAGCAGCTTGCCCGGGAGCGCTCAGCCCCAGCATTTT,CASSLPGSAQPQHF
TRBV27,TRBJ1-6,TRBD1,NA,TGTGCCAGCAGCGAAACAGGGGCATTAAGGTCACCCCTCCACTTT,CASSETGALRSPLHF
TRBV5-4,TRBJ1-1,TRBD1,NA,TGTGCCAGCAGCTTGATAATACAGGGGGCGCGCACTGAAGCTTTCTTT,CASSLIIQGARTEAFF
TRBV9,TRBJ1-2,NA,NA,TGTGCCAGCAGCGTAGTTCCGGGGTCGGGCTATGGCTACACCTTC,CASSVVPGSGYGYTF
TRBV3-1/TRBV3-2,TRBJ1-1,NA,NA,TGTGCCAGCAGCCAAGGTTTGACACCGAACACTGAAGCTTTCTTT,CASSQGLTPNTEAFF